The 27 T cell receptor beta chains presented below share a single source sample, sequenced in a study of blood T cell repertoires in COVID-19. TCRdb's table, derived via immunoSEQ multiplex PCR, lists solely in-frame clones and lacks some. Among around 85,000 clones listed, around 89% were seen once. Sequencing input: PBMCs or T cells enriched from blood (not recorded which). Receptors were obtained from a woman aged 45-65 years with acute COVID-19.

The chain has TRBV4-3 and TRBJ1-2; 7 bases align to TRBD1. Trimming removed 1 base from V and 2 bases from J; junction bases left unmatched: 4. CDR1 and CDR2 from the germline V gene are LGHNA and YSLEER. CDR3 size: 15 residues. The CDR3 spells CASSQGSGGNYGYTF. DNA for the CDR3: TGCGCCAGCAGCCAAGGTTCAGGGGGAAACTATGGCTACACCTTC.

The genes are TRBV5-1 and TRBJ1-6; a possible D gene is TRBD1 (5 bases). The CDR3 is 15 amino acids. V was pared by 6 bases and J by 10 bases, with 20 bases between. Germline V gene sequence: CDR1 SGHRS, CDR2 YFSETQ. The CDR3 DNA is TGCGCCAGCAACGAATTTGGGGGGTCCGAATCACCCCTCCACTTT. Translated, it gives CASNEFGGSESPLHF.

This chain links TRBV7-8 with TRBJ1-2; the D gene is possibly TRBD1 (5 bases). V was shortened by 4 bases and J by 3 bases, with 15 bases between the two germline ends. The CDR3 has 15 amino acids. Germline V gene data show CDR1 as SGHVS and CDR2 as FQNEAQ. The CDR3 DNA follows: TGTGCCAGCAGCTGGCTCAGGGTTGGGTACTATGGCTACACCTTC. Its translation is CASSWLRVGYYGYTF. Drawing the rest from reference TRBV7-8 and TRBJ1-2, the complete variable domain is GAGVSQSPRYKVAKRGQDVALRCDPISGHVSLFWYQQALGQGPEFLTYFQNEAQLDKSGLPSDRFFAERPEGSVSTLKIQRTQQEDSAVYLCASSWLRVGYYGYTFGSGTRLTVV.

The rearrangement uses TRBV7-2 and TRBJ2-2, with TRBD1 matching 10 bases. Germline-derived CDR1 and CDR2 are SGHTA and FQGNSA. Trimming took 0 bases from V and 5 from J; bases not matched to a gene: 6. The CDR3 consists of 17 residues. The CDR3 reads CASSLAGPGQGTGELFF. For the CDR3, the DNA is TGTGCCAGCAGCTTAGCTGGGCCGGGACAGGGGACCGGGGAGCTGTTTTTT.

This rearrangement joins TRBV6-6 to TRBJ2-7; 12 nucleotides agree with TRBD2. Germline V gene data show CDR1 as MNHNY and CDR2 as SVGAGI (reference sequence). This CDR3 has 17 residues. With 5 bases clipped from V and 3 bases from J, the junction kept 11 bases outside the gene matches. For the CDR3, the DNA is TGTGCCAGCAGTCGAACTAGCGGGAGGCCAAAAGGCTACGAGCAGTACTTC. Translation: CASSRTSGRPKGYEQYF.

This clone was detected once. CDR3 nucleotide sequence: TGCGCCAGCAGCCAAGATTACGGTTCGGGGACAGGGTGGGTCAGAGAGCCCCAGCATTTT. It translates to CASSQDYGSGTGWVREPQHF. This chain links TRBV4-1 with TRBJ1-5; 9 positions match TRBD1. J lost 8 bases, V lost 0 bases, and 20 bases had no gene match. Germline CDR1 is MGHRA and CDR2 is YSYEKL. The CDR3 covers 20 residues.

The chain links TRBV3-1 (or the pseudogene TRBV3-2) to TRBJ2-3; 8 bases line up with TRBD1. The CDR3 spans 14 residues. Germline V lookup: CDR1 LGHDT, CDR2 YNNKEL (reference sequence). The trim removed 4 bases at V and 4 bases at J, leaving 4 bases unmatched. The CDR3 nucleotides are TGTGCCAGCAGCCCGGACAGGGTTGCAGATACGCAGTATTTT. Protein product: CASSPDRVADTQYF.

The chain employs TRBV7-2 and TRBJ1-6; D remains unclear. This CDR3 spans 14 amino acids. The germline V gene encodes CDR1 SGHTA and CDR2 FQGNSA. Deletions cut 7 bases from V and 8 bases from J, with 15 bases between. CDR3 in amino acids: CASTPGSGDSPLHF. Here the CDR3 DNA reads TGTGCCAGCACTCCCGGATCCGGGGATTCACCCCTCCACTTT.

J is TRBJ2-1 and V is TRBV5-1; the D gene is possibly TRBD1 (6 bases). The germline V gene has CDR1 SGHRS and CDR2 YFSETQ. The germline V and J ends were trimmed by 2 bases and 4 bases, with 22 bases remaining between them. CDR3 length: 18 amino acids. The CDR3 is CASSLRVSIGGGYNEQFF. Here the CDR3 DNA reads TGCGCCAGCAGCTTAAGGGTCTCGATAGGGGGTGGGTACAATGAGCAGTTCTTC.

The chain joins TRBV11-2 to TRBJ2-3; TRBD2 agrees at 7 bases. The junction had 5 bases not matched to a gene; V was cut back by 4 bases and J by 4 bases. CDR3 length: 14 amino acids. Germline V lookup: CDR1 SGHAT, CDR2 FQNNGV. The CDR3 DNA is TGTGCCAGCAGCTCTCGACTAGCCGCAGATACGCAGTATTTT. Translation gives CASSSRLAADTQYF.

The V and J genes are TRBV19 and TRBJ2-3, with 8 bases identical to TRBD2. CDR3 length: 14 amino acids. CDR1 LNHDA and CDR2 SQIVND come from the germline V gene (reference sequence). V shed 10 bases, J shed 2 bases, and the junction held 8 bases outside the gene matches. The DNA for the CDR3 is TGTGCCACTAGATGGCGGGAGGCCACAGATACGCAGTATTTT. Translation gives CATRWREATDTQYF.

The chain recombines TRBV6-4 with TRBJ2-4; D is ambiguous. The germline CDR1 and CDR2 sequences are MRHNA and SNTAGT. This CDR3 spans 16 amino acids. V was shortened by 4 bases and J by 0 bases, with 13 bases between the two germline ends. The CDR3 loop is CASSVGRTIAKNIQYF. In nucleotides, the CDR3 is TGTGCCAGCAGTGTAGGCAGAACTATAGCCAAAAACATTCAGTACTTC.

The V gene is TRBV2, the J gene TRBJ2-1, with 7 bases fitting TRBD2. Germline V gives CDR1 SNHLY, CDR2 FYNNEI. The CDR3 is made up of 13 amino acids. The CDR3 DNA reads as TGTGCAGGGAGGGTTAGCGGTGACAATGAGCAGTTCTTC. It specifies CAGRVSGDNEQFF.

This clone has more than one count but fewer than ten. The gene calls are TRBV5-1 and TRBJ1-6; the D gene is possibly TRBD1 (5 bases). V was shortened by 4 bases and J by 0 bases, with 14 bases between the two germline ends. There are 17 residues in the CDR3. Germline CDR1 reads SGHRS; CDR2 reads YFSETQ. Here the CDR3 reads CASSLRQLSSYNSPLHF. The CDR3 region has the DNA TGCGCCAGCAGCCTAAGACAGCTAAGCTCCTATAATTCACCCCTCCACTTT.

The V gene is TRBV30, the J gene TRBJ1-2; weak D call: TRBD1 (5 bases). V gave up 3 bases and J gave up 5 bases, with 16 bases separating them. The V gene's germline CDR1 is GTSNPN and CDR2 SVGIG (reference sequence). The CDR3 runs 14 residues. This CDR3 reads CAWRKEGAGYGYTF. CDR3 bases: TGTGCCTGGAGAAAGGAAGGGGCAGGGTATGGCTACACCTTC.

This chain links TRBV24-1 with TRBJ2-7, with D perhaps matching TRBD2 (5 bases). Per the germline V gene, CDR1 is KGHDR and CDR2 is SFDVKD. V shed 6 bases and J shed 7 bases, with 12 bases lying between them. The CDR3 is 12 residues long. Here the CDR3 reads CATSPGIGEQYF. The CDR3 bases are TGTGCCACCAGTCCCGGGATCGGAGAGCAGTACTTC.

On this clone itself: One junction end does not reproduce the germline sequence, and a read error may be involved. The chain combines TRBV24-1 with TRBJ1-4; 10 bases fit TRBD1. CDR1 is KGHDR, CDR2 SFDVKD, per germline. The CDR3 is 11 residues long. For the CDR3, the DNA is TGTGCCACCAGCCGGGGACAGGGGATGCATTTT. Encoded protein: CATSRGQGMHF.

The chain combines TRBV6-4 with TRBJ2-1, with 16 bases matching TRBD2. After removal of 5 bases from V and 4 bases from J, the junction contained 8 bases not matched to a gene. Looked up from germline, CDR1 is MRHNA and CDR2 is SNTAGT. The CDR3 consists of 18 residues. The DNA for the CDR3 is TGTGCCAGCAGTCCGGGACTAGCGGGAGGGAAATCTTACAATGAGCAGTTCTTC. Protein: CASSPGLAGGKSYNEQFF.

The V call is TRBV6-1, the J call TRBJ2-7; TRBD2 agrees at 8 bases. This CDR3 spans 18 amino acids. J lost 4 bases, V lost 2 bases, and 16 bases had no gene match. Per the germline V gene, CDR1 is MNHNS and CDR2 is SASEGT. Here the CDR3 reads CASSERRAGGGIRYEQYF. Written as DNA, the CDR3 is TGTGCCAGCAGTGAACGGAGGGCCGGGGGGGGAATTAGGTACGAGCAGTACTTC.

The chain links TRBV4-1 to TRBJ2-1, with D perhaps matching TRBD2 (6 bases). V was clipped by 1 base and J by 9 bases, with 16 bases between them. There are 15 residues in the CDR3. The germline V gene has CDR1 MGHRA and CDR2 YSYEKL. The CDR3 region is CASSQGDGRGLEQFF. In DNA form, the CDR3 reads TGCGCCAGCAGCCAAGGGGACGGGAGAGGGCTTGAGCAGTTCTTC.

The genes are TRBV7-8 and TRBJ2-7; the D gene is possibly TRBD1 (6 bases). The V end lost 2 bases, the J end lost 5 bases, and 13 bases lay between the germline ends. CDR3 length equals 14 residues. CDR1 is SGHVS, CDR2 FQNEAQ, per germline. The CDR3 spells CASSLSRGQNEQYF. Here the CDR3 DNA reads TGTGCCAGCAGCTTAAGCAGGGGTCAAAACGAGCAGTACTTC.

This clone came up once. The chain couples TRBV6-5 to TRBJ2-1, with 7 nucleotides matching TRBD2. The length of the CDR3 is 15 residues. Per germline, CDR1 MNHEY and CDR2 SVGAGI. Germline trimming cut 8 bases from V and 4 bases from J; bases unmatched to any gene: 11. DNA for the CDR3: TGTGCCAGCTTGGATAAGTCTAGCGGTTACAATGAGCAGTTCTTC. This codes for CASLDKSSGYNEQFF.

CDR3 amino acids: CASSPGGYVTEAFF. The CDR3 nucleotides are TGTGCCAGCAGCCCAGGGGGCTACGTTACTGAAGCTTTCTTT. The gene calls are TRBV6-5 and TRBJ1-1, with 8 bases aligning to TRBD1. V was clipped by 6 bases and J by 5 bases; unmatched bases: 8. This CDR3 has 14 residues. CDR1 is MNHEY, CDR2 SVGAGI, per germline.

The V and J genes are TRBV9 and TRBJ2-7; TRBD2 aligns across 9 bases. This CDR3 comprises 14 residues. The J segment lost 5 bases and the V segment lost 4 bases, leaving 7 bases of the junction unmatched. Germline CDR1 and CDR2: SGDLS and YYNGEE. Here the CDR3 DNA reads TGTGCCAGCAGCCTTAGCGGGAGTATCGACGAGCAGTACTTC. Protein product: CASSLSGSIDEQYF. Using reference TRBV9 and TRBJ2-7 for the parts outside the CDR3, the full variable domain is DSGVTQTPKHLITATGQRVTLRCSPRSGDLSVYWYQQSLDQGLQFLIQYYNGEERAKGNILERFSAQQFPDLHSELNLSSLELGDSALYFCASSLSGSIDEQYFGPGTRLTVT.

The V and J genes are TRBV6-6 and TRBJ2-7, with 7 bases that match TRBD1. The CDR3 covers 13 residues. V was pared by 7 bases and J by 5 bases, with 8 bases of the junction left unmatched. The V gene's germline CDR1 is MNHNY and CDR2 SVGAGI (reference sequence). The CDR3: CASKKGALDEQYF. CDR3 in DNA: TGTGCCAGCAAAAAGGGGGCCCTAGACGAGCAGTACTTC.

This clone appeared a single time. The CDR3 DNA is TGTGCCTGGAGTACACGGAACACTGAAGCTTTCTTT. Protein: CAWSTRNTEAFF. The chain has TRBV30 and TRBJ1-1; D gene uncertain. V was trimmed by 2 bases and J by 1 base, leaving 5 bases between them. The CDR3 loop spans 12 amino acids. Germline V lookup: CDR1 GTSNPN, CDR2 SVGIG (reference sequence).

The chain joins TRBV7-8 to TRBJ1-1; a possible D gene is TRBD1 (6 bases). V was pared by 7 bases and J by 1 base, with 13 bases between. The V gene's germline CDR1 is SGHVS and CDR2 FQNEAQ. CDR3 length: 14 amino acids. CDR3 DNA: TGTGCCAGCACCCTAGGACAGACGAACACTGAAGCTTTCTTT. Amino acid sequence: CASTLGQTNTEAFF.